Listed below are T cell receptor beta chains from one sample, sequenced in a study of neurological immune-mediated disorders. Via MiXCR, TCRdb re-called the 5' RACE reads, giving one row per CDR3 protein. The sample lists 25,000 to 35,000 distinct CDR3 sequences; over 12% were seen once. Sequencing input: PBMCs. The receptor set was obtained from a man between 65 and 80 years old in good health. CDR3s include the opening cysteine and the closing phenylalanine or tryptophan. Each record gives: clone size, CDR3 length, D gene, V gene, J gene, CDR3 protein, CDR3 DNA. The D gene is left open where the match is weak. The size of a clone is reported for some rows only, either as once, few or many, or as a class for expanded clones.

abundance: few; len: 14; d_gene: -; v_gene: TRBV12-3/TRBV12-4; j_gene: TRBJ1-5; CDR3aa: CASSFGPSNQPQHF; CDR3nt: TGTGCCAGCAGTTTTGGGCCTAGCAATCAGCCCCAGCATTTT
abundance: many; len: 18; d_gene: -; v_gene: TRBV7-2; j_gene: TRBJ1-1; CDR3aa: CASSLAGASGAAGTEAFF; CDR3nt: TGTGCCAGCAGCTTAGCGGGTGCCTCAGGCGCGGCGGGCACTGAAGCTTTCTTT
abundance: many; len: 13; d_gene: -; v_gene: TRBV20-1; j_gene: TRBJ2-7; CDR3aa: CSARDSPGLEQYF; CDR3nt: TGCAGTGCTAGAGATTCCCCCGGGTTGGAGCAGTACTTC
abundance: few; len: 15; d_gene: TRBD1; v_gene: TRBV7-2; j_gene: TRBJ2-2; CDR3aa: CASSIGQGGTGELFF; CDR3nt: TGTGCCAGCAGCATCGGACAGGGAGGAACCGGGGAGCTGTTTTTT
abundance: few; len: 16; d_gene: -; v_gene: TRBV6-2/TRBV6-3; j_gene: TRBJ2-7; CDR3aa: CASSSTRAGTSYEQYF; CDR3nt: TGTGCCAGCAGTTCGACGAGGGCAGGGACCTCCTACGAGCAGTACTTC
abundance: many; len: 16; d_gene: -; v_gene: TRBV23-1; j_gene: TRBJ2-2; CDR3aa: CASSQSQGLDTGELFF; CDR3nt: TGCGCCAGCAGTCAATCGCAGGGGCTCGACACCGGGGAGCTGTTTTTT
abundance: many; len: 13; d_gene: -; v_gene: TRBV28; j_gene: TRBJ2-1; CDR3aa: CASSVPRVTVQFF; CDR3nt: TGTGCCAGCAGTGTCCCGAGGGTTACAGTGCAGTTCTTC
abundance: many; len: 15; d_gene: TRBD1; v_gene: TRBV5-1; j_gene: TRBJ2-2; CDR3aa: CASSPDRGLSGELFF; CDR3nt: TGCGCCAGCAGCCCGGACAGGGGGCTCTCCGGGGAGCTGTTTTTT
abundance: many; len: 15; d_gene: -; v_gene: TRBV6-5; j_gene: TRBJ2-2; CDR3aa: CASSYRGRNTGELFF; CDR3nt: TGTGCCAGCAGTTACAGGGGCAGGAACACCGGGGAGCTGTTTTTT
abundance: many; len: 13; d_gene: -; v_gene: TRBV18; j_gene: TRBJ2-7; CDR3aa: CASSPRGSYEQYF; CDR3nt: TGTGCCAGCTCACCGAGGGGATCCTACGAGCAGTACTTC
abundance: -; len: 20; d_gene: -; v_gene: TRBV5-5; j_gene: TRBJ1-3; CDR3aa: CASSFYICSARQGTGNTIYF; CDR3nt: -
abundance: many; len: 18; d_gene: -; v_gene: TRBV7-2; j_gene: TRBJ1-6; CDR3aa: CASSPQVGGSSYNSPLHF; CDR3nt: TGTGCCAGCAGCCCCCAGGTGGGAGGGAGCTCCTATAATTCACCCCTCCACTTT
abundance: many; len: 15; d_gene: -; v_gene: TRBV27; j_gene: TRBJ2-6; CDR3aa: CASSNQGAGANVLTF; CDR3nt: TGTGCCAGCAGCAATCAGGGTGCTGGGGCCAACGTCCTGACTTTC
abundance: many; len: 12; d_gene: TRBD2; v_gene: TRBV28; j_gene: TRBJ2-1; CDR3aa: CASGLQRGDQFF; CDR3nt: TGTGCCAGCGGACTTCAGCGGGGGGATCAGTTCTTC
abundance: many; len: 18; d_gene: TRBD2; v_gene: TRBV4-2; j_gene: TRBJ2-1; CDR3aa: CASSQERETSGAHNEQFF; CDR3nt: TGTGCCAGCAGCCAAGAAAGAGAGACTAGCGGGGCCCACAATGAGCAGTTCTTC
abundance: -; len: 16; d_gene: -; v_gene: TRBV25-1; j_gene: TRBJ1-6; CDR3aa: CASSEPWGIGNSPLHF; CDR3nt: TGTGCCAGTAGTGAACCCTGGGGAATTGGAAATTCACCCCTCCACTTT
abundance: many; len: 13; d_gene: -; v_gene: TRBV7-9; j_gene: TRBJ1-1; CDR3aa: CASSRQPNTEAFF; CDR3nt: TGTGCCAGCAGCAGACAGCCTAACACTGAAGCTTTCTTT
abundance: many; len: 11; d_gene: -; v_gene: TRBV14; j_gene: TRBJ2-5; CDR3aa: CASSQFETQYF; CDR3nt: TGTGCCAGCAGCCAATTTGAGACCCAGTACTTC
abundance: few; len: 18; d_gene: TRBD1; v_gene: TRBV2; j_gene: TRBJ2-5; CDR3aa: CASSEGRLYTGAGETQYF; CDR3nt: TGTGCCAGCAGTGAAGGCAGGTTATATACAGGGGCCGGGGAGACCCAGTACTTC
abundance: many; len: 14; d_gene: -; v_gene: TRBV20-1; j_gene: TRBJ1-4; CDR3aa: CSARPGGLNEKLFF; CDR3nt: TGCAGTGCCCGTCCGGGGGGGCTTAATGAAAAACTGTTTTTT
abundance: many; len: 14; d_gene: TRBD1; v_gene: TRBV12-3/TRBV12-4; j_gene: TRBJ2-7; CDR3aa: CASSSHGDSYEQYF; CDR3nt: TGTGCCAGCAGTTCCCATGGGGACAGCTACGAGCAGTACTTC
abundance: many; len: 13; d_gene: TRBD1; v_gene: TRBV7-9; j_gene: TRBJ1-2; CDR3aa: CASSEGQRSGYTF; CDR3nt: TGTGCCAGCAGTGAGGGACAGAGGTCTGGCTACACCTTC
abundance: many; len: 17; d_gene: TRBD2; v_gene: TRBV12-3/TRBV12-4; j_gene: TRBJ2-7; CDR3aa: CASSKRLAGADSYEQYF; CDR3nt: TGTGCCAGCAGTAAAAGACTAGCGGGGGCCGACTCCTACGAGCAGTACTTC
abundance: many; len: 15; d_gene: -; v_gene: TRBV5-5; j_gene: TRBJ2-2; CDR3aa: CASRGSGANTGELFF; CDR3nt: TGTGCCAGCAGGGGGTCGGGGGCGAACACCGGGGAGCTGTTTTTT
abundance: many; len: 16; d_gene: -; v_gene: TRBV30; j_gene: TRBJ2-3; CDR3aa: CAWGSTWTEPTDTQYF; CDR3nt: TGTGCCTGGGGCTCGACCTGGACAGAGCCCACAGATACGCAGTATTTT
abundance: many; len: 15; d_gene: TRBD1; v_gene: TRBV29-1; j_gene: TRBJ2-1; CDR3aa: CSVGTGESSYNEQFF; CDR3nt: TGCAGCGTAGGTACAGGGGAAAGCTCCTACAATGAGCAGTTCTTC
abundance: many; len: 14; d_gene: -; v_gene: TRBV5-1; j_gene: TRBJ2-7; CDR3aa: CASSLYLSSYEQYF; CDR3nt: TGCGCCAGCAGCTTGTACCTCAGCTCCTACGAGCAGTACTTC
abundance: -; len: 11; d_gene: -; v_gene: TRBV18; j_gene: TRBJ2-7; CDR3aa: CASSDGYEQYF; CDR3nt: TGTGCCAGCTCAGATGGCTACGAGCAGTACTTC
abundance: -; len: 20; d_gene: TRBD1; v_gene: TRBV10-3; j_gene: TRBJ2-6; CDR3aa: CAISGSSPGQVTSGANVLTF; CDR3nt: TGTGCCATCAGTGGGTCCAGTCCGGGACAGGTCACCTCTGGGGCCAACGTCCTGACTTTC
abundance: many; len: 15; d_gene: -; v_gene: TRBV7-6; j_gene: TRBJ2-5; CDR3aa: CASSFWSEYQETQYF; CDR3nt: TGTGCCAGCAGCTTTTGGTCAGAGTACCAAGAGACCCAGTACTTC
abundance: many; len: 14; d_gene: -; v_gene: TRBV20-1; j_gene: TRBJ1-5; CDR3aa: CSAVRQTSNQPQHF; CDR3nt: TGCAGTGCTGTTAGACAGACTAGCAATCAGCCCCAGCATTTT
abundance: many; len: 13; d_gene: -; v_gene: TRBV9; j_gene: TRBJ2-2; CDR3aa: CASSVEGDGELFF; CDR3nt: TGTGCCAGCAGCGTAGAGGGGGACGGGGAGCTGTTTTTT